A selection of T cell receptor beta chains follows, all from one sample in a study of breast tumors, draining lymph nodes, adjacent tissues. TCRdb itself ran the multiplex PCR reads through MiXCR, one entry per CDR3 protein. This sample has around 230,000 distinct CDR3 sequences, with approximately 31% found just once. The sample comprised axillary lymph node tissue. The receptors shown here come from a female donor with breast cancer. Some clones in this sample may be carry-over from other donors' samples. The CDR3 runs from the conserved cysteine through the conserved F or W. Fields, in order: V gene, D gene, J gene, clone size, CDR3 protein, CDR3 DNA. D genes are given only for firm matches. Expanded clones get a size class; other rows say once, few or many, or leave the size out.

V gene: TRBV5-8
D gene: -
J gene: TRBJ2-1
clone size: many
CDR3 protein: CASSYRDWIYNEQFF
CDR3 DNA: TGTGCCAGCAGCTACCGGGACTGGATATACAATGAGCAGTTCTTC

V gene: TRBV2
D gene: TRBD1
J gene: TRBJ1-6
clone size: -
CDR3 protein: CASRSTGIGSPLHF
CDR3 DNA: TGTGCCAGCAGGTCGACAGGGATTGGTTCACCCCTCCACTTT

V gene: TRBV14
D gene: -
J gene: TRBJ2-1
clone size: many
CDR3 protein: CASSLYGWRETYNEQFF
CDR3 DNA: TGTGCCAGCAGCCTTTACGGGTGGCGGGAAACCTACAATGAGCAGTTCTTC

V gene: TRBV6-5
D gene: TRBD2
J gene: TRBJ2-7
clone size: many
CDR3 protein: CASSHGGGRYEQYF
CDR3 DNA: TGTGCCAGCAGTCACGGGGGAGGGCGCTACGAGCAGTACTTC

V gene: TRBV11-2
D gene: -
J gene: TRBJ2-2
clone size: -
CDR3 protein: CASSQTSGELFF
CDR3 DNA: TGTGCCAGCAGTCAAACTAGCGGGGAGCTGTTTTTT

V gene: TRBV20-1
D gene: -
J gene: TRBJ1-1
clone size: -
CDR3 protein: CSARDWRQGNTEAFF
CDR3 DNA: TGCAGTGCTAGAGATTGGAGGCAGGGAAACACTGAAGCTTTCTTT

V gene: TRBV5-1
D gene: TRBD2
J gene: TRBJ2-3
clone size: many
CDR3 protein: CASSSTSGRDTQYF
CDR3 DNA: TGCGCCAGCAGCTCGACTAGCGGGAGGGATACGCAGTATTTT

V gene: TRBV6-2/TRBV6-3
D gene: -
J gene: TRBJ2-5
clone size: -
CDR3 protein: CASSYPFGQMGGETQYF
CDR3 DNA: TGTGCCAGCAGTTACCCCTTCGGACAGATGGGGGGGGAGACCCAGTACTTC

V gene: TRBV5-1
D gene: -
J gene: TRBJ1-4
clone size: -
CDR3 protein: CASSSRQGGREKLFF
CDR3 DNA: TGCGCCAGCAGCTCCCGTCAGGGAGGTCGAGAAAAACTGTTTTTT

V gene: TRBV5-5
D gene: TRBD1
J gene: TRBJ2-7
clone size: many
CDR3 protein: CASSLAGQGLYEQYF
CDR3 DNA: TGTGCCAGCAGCTTGGCGGGACAGGGCCTCTACGAGCAGTACTTC

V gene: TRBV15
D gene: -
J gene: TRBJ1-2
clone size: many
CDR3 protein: CATSSSGTYYGYTF
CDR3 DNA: TGTGCCACCAGCAGCTCCGGGACCTACTATGGCTACACCTTC

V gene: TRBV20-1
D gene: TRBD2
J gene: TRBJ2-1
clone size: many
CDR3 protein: CSAREFGGLAGRPYNEQFF
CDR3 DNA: TGCAGTGCTAGAGAGTTTGGGGGGCTAGCGGGCCGGCCCTACAATGAGCAGTTCTTC

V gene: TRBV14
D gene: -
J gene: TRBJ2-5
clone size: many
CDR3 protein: CASSRSPTTETQSF
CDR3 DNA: TGTGCCAGCAGCCGATCTCCTACGACGGAGACCCAGTCCTTC

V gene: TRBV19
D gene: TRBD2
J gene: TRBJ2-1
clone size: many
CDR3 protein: CATREVAGEGEQFF
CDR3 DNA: TGTGCCACCCGCGAGGTAGCGGGAGAAGGTGAGCAGTTCTTC

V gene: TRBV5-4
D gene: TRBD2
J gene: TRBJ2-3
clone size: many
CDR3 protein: CASSLAGERADTQYF
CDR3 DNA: TGTGCCAGCAGTCTAGCGGGAGAGAGGGCAGATACGCAGTATTTT

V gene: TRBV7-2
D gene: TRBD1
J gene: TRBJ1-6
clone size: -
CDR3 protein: CASTRQGAEHSPLHF
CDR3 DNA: TGTGCCAGCACCAGACAGGGGGCAGAGCATTCACCCCTCCACTTT